The rows below give T cell receptor beta chains drawn from one sample of a study of blood T cell repertoires in COVID-19. Data came from immunoSEQ multiplex PCR; TCRdb stores just in-frame clones and leaves some out. The profile shows 150,000 or so clones, roughly 91% of them singletons. Sequencing used peripheral blood. All receptors come from a man aged 60 to 69 with COVID-19, enrolled during active disease. Each CDR3 is given with its conserved first and last residue. D genes are given only for firm matches. Clone size is stated in some rows and not others, as once, few, many or a class when expanded.

D gene	V gene	CDR3 length	clone size	J gene	CDR3 protein	CDR3 DNA
NA	TRBV3-1/TRBV3-2	14	NA	TRBJ1-1	CASSQDLGRGEAFF	TGTGCCAGCAGCCAAGATCTAGGCAGGGGTGAAGCTTTCTTT
NA	TRBV27	14	NA	TRBJ1-5	CASSSRRGNQPQHF	TGTGCCAGCAGTTCCAGGAGGGGCAATCAGCCCCAGCATTTT
TRBD1	TRBV6-5	13	NA	TRBJ2-1	CASSKTGYNEQFF	TGTGCCAGCAGTAAGACAGGGTACAATGAGCAGTTCTTC
TRBD2	TRBV14	20	NA	TRBJ2-4	CASSQDSWTSGGPRWDIQYF	TGTGCCAGCAGCCAAGATTCGTGGACTAGCGGGGGCCCAAGGTGGGACATTCAGTACTTC
TRBD1	TRBV6-5	15	NA	TRBJ2-7	CASKRGQGGSYEQYF	TGTGCCAGCAAAAGAGGACAGGGAGGAAGCTACGAGCAGTACTTC
TRBD1	TRBV25-1	15	NA	TRBJ1-3	CASSLQGASGNTIYF	TGTGCCAGCAGCCTACAGGGGGCCTCTGGAAACACCATATATTTT
NA	TRBV7-9	14	once	TRBJ1-2	CASSLGGPNYGYTF	TGTGCCAGCAGCTTAGGAGGCCCTAACTATGGCTACACCTTC
NA	TRBV5-4	15	NA	TRBJ1-5	CASSLWGEGNQPQHF	TGTGCCAGCAGCTTATGGGGGGAAGGCAATCAGCCCCAGCATTTT
TRBD2	TRBV18	19	few	TRBJ2-2	CASSPPRLAGERYTGELFF	TGTGCCAGCTCACCACCGAGGCTAGCGGGGGAACGATACACCGGGGAGCTGTTTTTT
TRBD1	TRBV11-2	15	NA	TRBJ1-6	CASSQAGRGNSPLHF	TGTGCCAGCAGTCAGGCGGGCAGGGGGAATTCACCCCTCCACTTT
NA	TRBV5-4	15	NA	TRBJ2-2	CASSLVGRVPGELFF	TGTGCCAGCAGCTTGGTGGGCAGGGTCCCCGGGGAGCTGTTTTTT
NA	TRBV19	13	NA	TRBJ1-1	CASRTYQGTEAFF	TGTGCCAGCCGGACCTACCAGGGCACTGAAGCTTTCTTT
NA	TRBV12-3/TRBV12-4	12	NA	TRBJ1-2	CASGLGGYGYTF	TGTGCCAGCGGTTTGGGGGGCTATGGCTACACCTTC
NA	TRBV7-2	14	NA	TRBJ1-3	CASSFGGSGNTIYF	TGTGCCAGCAGCTTTGGAGGCTCTGGAAACACCATATATTTT
NA	TRBV9	15	NA	TRBJ2-1	CASSVSSQTVNEQFF	TGTGCCAGCAGCGTAAGTAGCCAGACGGTCAATGAGCAGTTCTTC
TRBD2	TRBV19	16	NA	TRBJ2-3	CASSTGLAGSTDTQYF	TGTGCCAGTAGTACGGGACTAGCGGGCTCCACAGATACGCAGTATTTT
TRBD1	TRBV19	15	NA	TRBJ2-7	CASTPPGTGVYEQYF	TGTGCCAGTACCCCCCCCGGGACAGGGGTCTACGAGCAGTACTTC
NA	TRBV7-2	14	NA	TRBJ2-7	CASSPRTGTYEQYF	TGTGCCAGCAGCCCCCGGACTGGGACCTACGAGCAGTACTTC
NA	TRBV30	12	NA	TRBJ1-2	CAWNRQVGGYTF	TGTGCCTGGAATCGACAGGTCGGTGGCTACACCTTC
NA	TRBV9	17	NA	TRBJ2-7	CASSPGWGGLLSYEQYF	TGTGCCAGCAGCCCCGGGTGGGGGGGCCTCCTCTCCTACGAGCAGTACTTC
TRBD2	TRBV5-4	16	NA	TRBJ2-1	CASSPSLAGGGDEQFF	TGTGCCAGCAGCCCTTCACTAGCGGGGGGTGGTGATGAGCAGTTCTTC
NA	TRBV3-1/TRBV3-2	14	few	TRBJ1-2	CASSLREGDKSYTF	TGTGCCAGCAGCCTTCGGGAGGGGGATAAGAGCTACACCTTC
NA	TRBV28	14	NA	TRBJ1-2	CASSLLGVNYGYTF	TGTGCCAGCAGTTTATTAGGGGTCAACTATGGCTACACCTTC
NA	TRBV6-5	14	NA	TRBJ2-3	CASSYSAGSDTQYF	TGTGCCAGCAGTTACTCGGCAGGCTCAGATACGCAGTATTTT
NA	TRBV6-5	15	NA	TRBJ1-3	CASSYGGAAGNTIYF	TGTGCCAGCAGTTACGGCGGGGCCGCTGGAAACACCATATATTTT
TRBD1	TRBV7-2	13	NA	TRBJ1-2	CASSLAEGARDTF	TGTGCCAGCAGCTTAGCAGAGGGGGCACGGGACACCTTC
NA	TRBV5-1	17	NA	TRBJ2-1	CASSLGEGNFNYNEQFF	TGCGCCAGCAGCTTGGGAGAGGGAAATTTTAATTACAATGAGCAGTTCTTC
TRBD1	TRBV19	14	NA	TRBJ1-1	CASKPGQGAREAFF	TGTGCCAGTAAACCGGGACAGGGGGCGCGTGAAGCTTTCTTT
TRBD1	TRBV5-1	15	few	TRBJ1-2	CASSLVLQGAYGYTF	TGCGCCAGCAGCTTAGTATTACAGGGGGCGTATGGCTACACCTTC
NA	TRBV29-1	14	NA	TRBJ1-2	CSVEDPTVNYGYTF	TGCAGCGTTGAAGATCCCACAGTAAACTATGGCTACACCTTC
NA	TRBV18	14	NA	TRBJ2-3	CASSPPSSTDTQYF	TGTGCCAGCTCACCACCTTCGAGCACAGATACGCAGTATTTT
NA	TRBV9	14	once	TRBJ2-3	CASRLVTSTDTQYF	TGTGCCAGCAGACTAGTCACGAGCACAGATACGCAGTATTTT
NA	TRBV27	14	NA	TRBJ2-7	CASSLSQVNYEQYF	TGTGCCAGCAGTTTAAGTCAGGTAAACTACGAGCAGTACTTC
TRBD1	TRBV28	15	NA	TRBJ1-4	CASSRHRQGYEKLFF	TGTGCCAGCAGTCGACACCGACAGGGTTATGAAAAACTGTTTTTT